This entry describes one T cell receptor (beta chain). No conserved phenylalanine or tryptophan is present at the end of the CDR3, so a read error is the likely explanation. It is unclear where the CDR3 begins or ends on the DNA, so no DNA is shown, and the CDR3 is as TCRdb lists it. The sample originates from a study of blood T cell repertoires in COVID-19. Source study methods: Researchers report that nucleated cell counts were estimated from reference gene primer amplification. Method: immunoSEQ multiplex PCR; TCRdb's copy keeps in-frame clones and lacks some. V and J calls and clone size are those listed in that table; D and trimming were worked out from the DNA. The table shows roughly 100,000 clones, with 91% occurring only once. The length of the CDR3 is 12 amino acids, counting both ends.

The receptor was derived from a middle-aged man with acute or convalescent COVID-19. The sequenced sample was peripheral blood. The chain has TRBV12-3 or TRBV12-4 and TRBJ2-7; the D segment call TRBD1 is taken from the table without a DNA check. This chain's CDR3 is CASSFYPGQVII.